Below are 5 T cell receptor beta chains sequenced from a single sample in a study of identical twins. TCRdb recomputed calls from the 5' RACE reads with MiXCR, one row per CDR3 protein. The data hold about 520,000 distinct CDR3 sequences, with less than 25% observed a single time. The data were also submitted as part of a second study, on T cells expressing NK-cell markers.

The sequencing input was CD4+ T cells sorted from blood. The origin of the receptors is a woman aged 18-30 years in good health.

A few counts support this clonotype. The chain combines TRBV7-2 with TRBJ2-1; TRBD2 might be the D (6 bases). The ends were cut back, 4 bases at V and 7 bases at J, with 11 bases in the middle. The V gene's germline CDR1 is SGHTA and CDR2 FQGNSA. The length of the CDR3 is 13 residues. CDR3 sequence reads: CASSYQLANEQFF. The CDR3 DNA reads TGTGCCAGCAGCTACCAACTAGCAAATGAGCAGTTCTTC.

This clonotype was detected only a few times. The CDR3 DNA follows: TGCAGTGCTAGACGGGGGGTCCTAGCGTTCAAAGAGACCCAGTACTTC. Its translation is CSARRGVLAFKETQYF. V and J are TRBV20-1 and TRBJ2-5; 7 bases agree with TRBD2. CDR3 size: 16 residues. From germline, CDR1 is DFQATT and CDR2 SNEGSKA (reference sequence). V was pared by 2 bases and J by 3 bases, with 12 bases of the junction left unmatched.

This clonotype turned up a few times. V gene TRBV29-1 combines with J gene TRBJ2-2; D possibly matches TRBD1 or TRBD2 (5 bases each). This CDR3 has 12 residues. The V end lost 4 bases, the J end lost 6 bases, and 9 bases lay between the germline ends. CDR1 is SQVTM, CDR2 ANQGSEA, per germline. This chain's CDR3 is CSVGGDAGELFF. Written as DNA, the CDR3 is TGCAGCGTTGGAGGGGACGCCGGGGAGCTGTTTTTT.

The rearrangement uses TRBV20-1 and TRBJ1-4, with a weak D call TRBD1 (6 bases). The germline V gene encodes CDR1 DFQATT and CDR2 SNEGSKA (reference sequence). V was pared by 5 bases and J by 4 bases, with 14 bases between. The CDR3 is 14 residues long. CDR3 nucleotides: TGCAGTGCTTCTCCGGCCAGGGGTAATGAAAAACTGTTTTTT. Translating it yields CSASPARGNEKLFF.

This clonotype was seen a few times. The rearrangement links TRBV5-1 to TRBJ2-1, with 11 bases lining up with TRBD2. V trimming: 0 bases; J trimming: 8 bases; junction bases outside the gene matches: 4. The CDR3 extends over 15 amino acids. The V gene's germline CDR1 is SGHRS and CDR2 YFSETQ. CDR3 DNA: TGCGCCAGCAGCTTGGGGGGGACTAGCGGAGATGAGCAGTTCTTC. This translates into CASSLGGTSGDEQFF.